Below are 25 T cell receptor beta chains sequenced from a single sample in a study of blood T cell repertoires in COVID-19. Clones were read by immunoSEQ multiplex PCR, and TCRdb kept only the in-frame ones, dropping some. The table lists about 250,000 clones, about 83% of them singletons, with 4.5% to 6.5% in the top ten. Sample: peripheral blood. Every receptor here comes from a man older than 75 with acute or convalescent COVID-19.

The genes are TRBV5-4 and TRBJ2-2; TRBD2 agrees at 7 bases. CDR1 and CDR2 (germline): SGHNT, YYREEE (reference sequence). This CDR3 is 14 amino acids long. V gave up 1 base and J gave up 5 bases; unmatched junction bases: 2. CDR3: CASSLRGGTGELFF. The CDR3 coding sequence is TGTGCCAGCAGCTTGCGCGGGGGTACCGGGGAGCTGTTTTTT.

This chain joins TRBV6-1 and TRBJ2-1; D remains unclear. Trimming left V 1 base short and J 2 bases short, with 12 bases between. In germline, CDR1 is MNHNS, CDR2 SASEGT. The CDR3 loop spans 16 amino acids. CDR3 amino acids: CASSEVASTPYNEQFF. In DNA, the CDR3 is TGTGCCAGCAGTGAAGTGGCTTCCACACCCTACAATGAGCAGTTCTTC.

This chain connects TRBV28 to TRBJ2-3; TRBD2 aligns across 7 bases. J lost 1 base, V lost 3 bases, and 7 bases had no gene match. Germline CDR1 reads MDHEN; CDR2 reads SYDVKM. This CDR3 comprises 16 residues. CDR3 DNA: TGTGCCAGCAGTTTGGTATCTAGCGGCCGCACAGATACGCAGTATTTT. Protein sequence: CASSLVSSGRTDTQYF.

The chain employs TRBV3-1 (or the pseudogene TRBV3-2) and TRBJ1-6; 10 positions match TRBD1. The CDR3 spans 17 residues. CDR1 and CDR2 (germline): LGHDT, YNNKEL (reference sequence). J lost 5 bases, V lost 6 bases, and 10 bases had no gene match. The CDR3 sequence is CASRFTAGTGDNSPLHF. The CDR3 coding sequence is TGTGCCAGCAGATTCACAGCCGGGACAGGGGATAATTCACCCCTCCACTTT.

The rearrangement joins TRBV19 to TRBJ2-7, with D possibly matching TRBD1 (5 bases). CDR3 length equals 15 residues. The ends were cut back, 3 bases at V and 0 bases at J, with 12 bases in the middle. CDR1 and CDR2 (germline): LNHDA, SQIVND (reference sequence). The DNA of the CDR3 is TGTGCCAGTAGTATTGATACCAGGGCCTCCTACGAGCAGTACTTC. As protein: CASSIDTRASYEQYF.

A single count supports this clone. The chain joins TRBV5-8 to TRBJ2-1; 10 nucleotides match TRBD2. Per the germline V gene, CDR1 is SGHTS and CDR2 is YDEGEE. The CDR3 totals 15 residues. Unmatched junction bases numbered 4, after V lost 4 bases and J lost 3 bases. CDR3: CASSELAGYYNEQFF. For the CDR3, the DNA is TGTGCCAGCAGCGAACTAGCGGGGTACTACAATGAGCAGTTCTTC. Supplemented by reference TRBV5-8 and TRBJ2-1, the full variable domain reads EAGVTQSPTHLIKTRGQQATLRCSPISGHTSVYWYQQALGLGLQFLLWYDEGEERNRGNFPPRFSGRQFPNYSSELNVNALELEDSALYLCASSELAGYYNEQFFGPGTRLTVL.

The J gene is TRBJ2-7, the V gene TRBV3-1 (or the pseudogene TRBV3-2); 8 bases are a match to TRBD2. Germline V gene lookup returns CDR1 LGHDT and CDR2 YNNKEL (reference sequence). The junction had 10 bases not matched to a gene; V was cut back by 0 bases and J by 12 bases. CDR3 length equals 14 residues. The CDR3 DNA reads TGTGCCAGCAGCCAAGATATTTCAGCGGGGGCTGTGTACTTC. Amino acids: CASSQDISAGAVYF.

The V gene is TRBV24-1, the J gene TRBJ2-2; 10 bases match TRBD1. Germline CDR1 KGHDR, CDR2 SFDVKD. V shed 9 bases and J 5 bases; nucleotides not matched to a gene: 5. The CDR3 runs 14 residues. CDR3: CATRGTGETGELFF. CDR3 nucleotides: TGTGCCACCCGCGGGACAGGGGAAACCGGGGAGCTGTTTTTT.

As DNA, the CDR3 is TGTGCCAGCCAAACATCGGGCACCGGGGAGCTGTTTTTT. This gives the protein CASQTSGTGELFF. The rearrangement links TRBV7-3 to TRBJ2-2; D call uncertain. The CDR3 spans 13 residues. The ends were cut back, 8 bases at V and 4 bases at J, with 11 bases in the middle. CDR1 and CDR2 from the germline V gene are SGHTA and FQGTGA.

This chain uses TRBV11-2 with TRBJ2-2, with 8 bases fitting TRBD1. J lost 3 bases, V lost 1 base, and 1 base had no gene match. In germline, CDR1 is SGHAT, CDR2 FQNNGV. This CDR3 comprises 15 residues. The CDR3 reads CASSLGTGYTGELFF. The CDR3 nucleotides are TGTGCCAGCAGCTTAGGGACAGGGTACACCGGGGAGCTGTTTTTT.

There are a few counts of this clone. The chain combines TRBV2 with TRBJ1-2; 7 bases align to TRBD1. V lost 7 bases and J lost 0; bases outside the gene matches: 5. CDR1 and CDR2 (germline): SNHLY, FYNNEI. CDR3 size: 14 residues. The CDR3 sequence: CASKSDRTNYGYTF. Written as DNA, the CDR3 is TGTGCCAGCAAGTCGGACAGGACTAACTATGGCTACACCTTC.

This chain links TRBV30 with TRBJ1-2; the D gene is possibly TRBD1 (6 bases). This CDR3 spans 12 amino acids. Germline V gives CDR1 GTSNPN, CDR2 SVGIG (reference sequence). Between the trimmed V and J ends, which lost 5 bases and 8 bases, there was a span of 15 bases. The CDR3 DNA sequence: TGTGCCTGGGACAGGAGTAGATCCGGCTACACCTTC. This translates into CAWDRSRSGYTF.

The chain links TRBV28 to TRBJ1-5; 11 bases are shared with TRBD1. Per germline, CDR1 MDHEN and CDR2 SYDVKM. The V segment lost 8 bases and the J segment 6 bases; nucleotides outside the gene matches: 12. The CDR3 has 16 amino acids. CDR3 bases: TGTGCCAGCCCTCGGGACAGGGGGGCCGGGATTCAGCCCCAGCATTTT. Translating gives CASPRDRGAGIQPQHF. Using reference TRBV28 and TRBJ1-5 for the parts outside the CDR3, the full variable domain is DVKVTQSSRYLVKRTGEKVFLECVQDMDHENMFWYRQDPGLGLRLIYFSYDVKMKEKGDIPEGYSVSREKKERFSLILESASTNQTSMYLCASPRDRGAGIQPQHFGDGTRLSIL.

The CDR3 nucleotides are TGTGCCAGCTCACCATCCCCCGCGAACACCGGGGAGCTGTTTTTT. This encodes CASSPSPANTGELFF. The chain employs TRBV18 and TRBJ2-2; no clear D. The CDR3 length is 15 residues. The germline V gene has CDR1 KGHSH and CDR2 LQKENI. V lost 2 bases, J lost 0 bases, and 7 bases lay in between.

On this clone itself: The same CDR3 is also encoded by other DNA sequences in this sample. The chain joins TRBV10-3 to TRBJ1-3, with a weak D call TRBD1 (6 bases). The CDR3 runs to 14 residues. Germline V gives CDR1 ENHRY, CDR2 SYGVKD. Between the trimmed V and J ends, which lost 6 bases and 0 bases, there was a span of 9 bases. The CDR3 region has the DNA TGTGCCATCAGCCCGACAGGCTCTGGAAACACCATATATTTT. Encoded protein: CAISPTGSGNTIYF.

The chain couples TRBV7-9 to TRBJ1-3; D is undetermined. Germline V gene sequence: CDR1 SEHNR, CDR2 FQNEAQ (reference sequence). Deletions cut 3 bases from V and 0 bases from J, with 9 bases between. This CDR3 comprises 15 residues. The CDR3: CASSFGSSSGNTIYF. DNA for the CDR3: TGTGCCAGCAGCTTTGGCTCTTCCTCTGGAAACACCATATATTTT. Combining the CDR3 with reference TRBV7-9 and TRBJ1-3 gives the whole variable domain DTGVSQNPRHKITKRGQNVTFRCDPISEHNRLYWYRQTLGQGPEFLTYFQNEAQLEKSRLLSDRFSAERPKGSFSTLEIQRTEQGDSAMYLCASSFGSSSGNTIYFGEGSWLTVV.

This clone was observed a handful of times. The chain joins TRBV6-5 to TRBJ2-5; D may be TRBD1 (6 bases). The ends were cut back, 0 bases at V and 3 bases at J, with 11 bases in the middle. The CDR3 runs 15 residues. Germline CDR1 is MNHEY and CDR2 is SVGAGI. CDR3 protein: CASSYSTGQKETQYF. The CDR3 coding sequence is TGTGCCAGCAGTTACTCGACAGGACAGAAAGAGACCCAGTACTTC.

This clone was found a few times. CDR3 sequence: CASSRAWGVQGGYTF. The CDR3 nucleotides read TGTGCCAGCAGCCGCGCTTGGGGGGTTCAGGGTGGCTACACCTTC. This sequence joins TRBV14 and TRBJ1-2, with D perhaps matching TRBD1 (5 bases). The V end was cut by 4 bases, the J end by 7 bases, with 19 bases between. CDR1 is SGHDN, CDR2 FVKESK, per germline. The CDR3 spans 15 residues.

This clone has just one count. The CDR3 nucleotides are TGCGCCAGCAGCGGGTCCCTAGCGGGGGCCGATACGCAGTATTTT. Translated: CASSGSLAGADTQYF. V and J are TRBV5-1 and TRBJ2-3; 10 positions match TRBD2. This CDR3 contains 15 residues. Unmatched junction bases numbered 8, after V lost 4 bases and J lost 6 bases. Germline CDR1 reads SGHRS; CDR2 reads YFSETQ.

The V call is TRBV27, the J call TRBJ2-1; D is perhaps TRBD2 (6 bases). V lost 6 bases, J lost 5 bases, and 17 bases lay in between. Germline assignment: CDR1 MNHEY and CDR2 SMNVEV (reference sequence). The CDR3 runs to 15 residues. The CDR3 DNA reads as TGTGCCAGCAGACTCATTGGCGGGACCCACAATGAGCAGTTCTTC. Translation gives CASRLIGGTHNEQFF.

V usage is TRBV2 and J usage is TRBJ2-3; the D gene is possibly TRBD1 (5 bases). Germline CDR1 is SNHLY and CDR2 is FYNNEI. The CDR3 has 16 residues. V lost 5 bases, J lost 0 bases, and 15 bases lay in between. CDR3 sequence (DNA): TGTGCCAGCAGTTTAAGGACATTAGGAAGCACAGATACGCAGTATTTT. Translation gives CASSLRTLGSTDTQYF.

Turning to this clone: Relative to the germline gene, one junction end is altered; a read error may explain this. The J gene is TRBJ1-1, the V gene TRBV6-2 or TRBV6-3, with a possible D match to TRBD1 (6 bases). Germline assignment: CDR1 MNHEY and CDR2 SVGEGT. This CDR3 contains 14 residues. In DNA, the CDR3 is TGTGCCAGCAGTAAGACCTACCGGGACACCGAAGCTTTCTTT. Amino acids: CASSKTYRDTEAFF.

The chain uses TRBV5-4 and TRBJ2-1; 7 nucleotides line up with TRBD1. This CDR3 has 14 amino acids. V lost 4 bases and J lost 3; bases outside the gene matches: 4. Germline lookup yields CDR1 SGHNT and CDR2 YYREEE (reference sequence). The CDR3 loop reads CASSNPGGYNEQFF. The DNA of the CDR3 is TGTGCCAGCAGCAACCCAGGGGGCTACAATGAGCAGTTCTTC.

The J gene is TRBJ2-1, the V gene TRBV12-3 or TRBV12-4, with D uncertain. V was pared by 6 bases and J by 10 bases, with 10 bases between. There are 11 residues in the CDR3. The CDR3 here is CASRWASEQFF. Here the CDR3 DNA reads TGTGCCAGCAGGTGGGCCTCGGAGCAGTTCTTC.

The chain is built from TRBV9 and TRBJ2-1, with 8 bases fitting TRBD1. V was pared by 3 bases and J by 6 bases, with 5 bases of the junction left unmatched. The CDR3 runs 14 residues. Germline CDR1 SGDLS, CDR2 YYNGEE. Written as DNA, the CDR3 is TGTGCCAGCAGCGCAGGGGGCGCAATCAATGAGCAGTTCTTC. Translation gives CASSAGGAINEQFF.